This T cell receptor (beta chain) was identified during a study of blood T cell repertoires in COVID-19. Across the study: Sites across the United States, Italy and Spain contributed samples from acute and convalescent COVID-19. PBMCs, B-cell-depleted T cells, or T cells provided the cDNA or gDNA that made up the material.

It was during active infection that Seattle patients were enrolled and then longitudinally followed. The V and J ends lost 5 bases and 7 bases, in that order; junction bases with no gene match: 4. The CDR3 has 13 amino acids. Germline V gene sequence: CDR1 MDHEN, CDR2 SYDVKM. In regard to this clone: Other DNA variants within this sample encode the same CDR3.

As handled by the study authors: Cell counts per sample came from amplifying reference gene primers. Repertoires were generated with immunoSEQ multiplex PCR, while TCRdb's copy carries only in-frame clones and drops some. V and J calls and clone size are those listed in that table; D and trimming were worked out from the DNA. The sample contains under 400,000 clones, around 87% of which appear only once. Material: peripheral blood. The receptor comes from a woman aged 30 to 39 with COVID-19, enrolled during active disease. This chain uses TRBV28 with TRBJ2-1, with 8 bases fitting TRBD2. The CDR3: CASSPSGSNEQFF. CDR3 in DNA: TGTGCCAGCAGTCCCAGCGGGAGTAATGAGCAGTTCTTC. Complete variable domain (other parts from reference TRBV28 and TRBJ2-1): DVKVTQSSRYLVKRTGEKVFLECVQDMDHENMFWYRQDPGLGLRLIYFSYDVKMKEKGDIPEGYSVSREKKERFSLILESASTNQTSMYLCASSPSGSNEQFFGPGTRLTVL.